Described below is a single T cell receptor (beta chain) sequence and its context. The method was immunoSEQ multiplex PCR; TCRdb's version includes in-frame clones alone and lacks a portion of them. Of about 66,000 clones in the sample, 79% are singletons; the top ten hold around 20%. CDR3 length: 14 residues. Looked up from germline, CDR1 is SGHAT and CDR2 is FQNNGV. V lost 1 base to trimming and J lost 1 base, with 8 bases between them. The data derive from a study of T cell responses to AZD1222 COVID-19 vaccine. The source is an adult in good health. Specimen: peripheral blood, collected on day 0 of MenACWY control vaccination. The chain combines TRBV11-2 with TRBJ2-7, with unresolved D. The CDR3, as DNA: TGTGCCAGCAGCTTAGGAGTGGGGTCCTACGAGCAGTACTTC. As protein: CASSLGVGSYEQYF. Combining the CDR3 with reference TRBV11-2 and TRBJ2-7 gives the whole variable domain EAGVAQSPRYKIIEKRQSVAFWCNPISGHATLYWYQQILGQGPKLLIQFQNNGVVDDSQLPKDRFSAERLKGVDSTLKIQPAKLEDSAVYLCASSLGVGSYEQYFGPGTRLTVT.